This entry describes one T cell receptor (beta chain). The data derive from a study of blood T cell repertoires in COVID-19. Across the study: COVID-19 samples, acute and convalescent, were from the United States, Italy and Spain.

Sequencing used immunoSEQ multiplex PCR; TCRdb keeps in-frame clones, though not all of them. The sample records 150,000 to 200,000 clones, 85% to 90% being singletons. Germline assignment: CDR1 MNHEY and CDR2 SVGEGT. CDR3 length: 14 amino acids. Trimming at V came to 5 bases and at J to 6 bases, leaving 7 bases not matched to a gene. The TCR was taken from a man aged 50 or older with active or convalescent COVID-19. The sequenced sample consisted of peripheral blood. The chain recombines TRBV6-2 or TRBV6-3 with TRBJ1-2; 9 bases are shared with TRBD1. CDR3 nucleotide sequence: TGTGCCAGCAGTAGATCCGGGACAGGGAATGGCTACACCTTC. It is translated as CASSRSGTGNGYTF.